A few counts support the clone carrying this T cell receptor beta chain. Assay used: immunoSEQ multiplex PCR; TCRdb lists only in-frame clones, some missing. In the table there are more than 60,000 clones, 84% of which are singletons. These data come from a study of T cell responses to AZD1222 COVID-19 vaccine. Study information: Researchers grouped second doses given at about 4 or about 12 weeks into one pool.

V was pared by 4 bases and J by 2 bases, with 15 bases between. The CDR3 runs to 16 residues. Looked up from germline, CDR1 is SGHTA and CDR2 is FQGNSA. This TCR came from an adult in good health. The specimen was peripheral blood, collected on day 0 of AZD1222 vaccination. The chain has TRBV7-2 and TRBJ1-5; D is possibly TRBD1 (6 bases). The CDR3 DNA reads TGTGCCAGCAGCTCATCAGGGGCGAATGGCAATCAGCCCCAGCATTTT. Translation: CASSSSGANGNQPQHF.